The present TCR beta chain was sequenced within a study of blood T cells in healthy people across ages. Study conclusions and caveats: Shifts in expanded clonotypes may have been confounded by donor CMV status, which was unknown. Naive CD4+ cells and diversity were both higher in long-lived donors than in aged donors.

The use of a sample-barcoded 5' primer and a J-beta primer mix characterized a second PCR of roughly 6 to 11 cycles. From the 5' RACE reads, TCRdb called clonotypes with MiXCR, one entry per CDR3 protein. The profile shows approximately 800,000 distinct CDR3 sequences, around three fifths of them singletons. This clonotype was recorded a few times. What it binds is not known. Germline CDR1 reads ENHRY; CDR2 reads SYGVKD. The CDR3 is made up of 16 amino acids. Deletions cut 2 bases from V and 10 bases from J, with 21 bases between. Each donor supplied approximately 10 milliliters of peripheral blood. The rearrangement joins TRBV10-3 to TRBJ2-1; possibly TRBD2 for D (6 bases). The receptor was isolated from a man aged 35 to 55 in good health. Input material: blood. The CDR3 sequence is CAISELDRDSRREQFF. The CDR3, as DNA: TGTGCCATCAGTGAGCTTGACCGGGACTCAAGGAGGGAGCAGTTCTTC.